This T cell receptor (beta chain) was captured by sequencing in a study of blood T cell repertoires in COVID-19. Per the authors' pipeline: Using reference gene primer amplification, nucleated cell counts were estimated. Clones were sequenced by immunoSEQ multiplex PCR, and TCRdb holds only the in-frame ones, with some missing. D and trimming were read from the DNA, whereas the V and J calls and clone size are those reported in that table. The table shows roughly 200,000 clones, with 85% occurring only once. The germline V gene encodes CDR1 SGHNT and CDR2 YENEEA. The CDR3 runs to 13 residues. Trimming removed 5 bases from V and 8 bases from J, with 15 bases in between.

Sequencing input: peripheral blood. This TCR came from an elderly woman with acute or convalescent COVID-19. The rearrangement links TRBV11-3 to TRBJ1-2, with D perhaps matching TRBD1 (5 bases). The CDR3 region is CASSGRGEDGYTF. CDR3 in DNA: TGTGCCAGCAGCGGCCGGGGGGAGGACGGCTACACCTTC.